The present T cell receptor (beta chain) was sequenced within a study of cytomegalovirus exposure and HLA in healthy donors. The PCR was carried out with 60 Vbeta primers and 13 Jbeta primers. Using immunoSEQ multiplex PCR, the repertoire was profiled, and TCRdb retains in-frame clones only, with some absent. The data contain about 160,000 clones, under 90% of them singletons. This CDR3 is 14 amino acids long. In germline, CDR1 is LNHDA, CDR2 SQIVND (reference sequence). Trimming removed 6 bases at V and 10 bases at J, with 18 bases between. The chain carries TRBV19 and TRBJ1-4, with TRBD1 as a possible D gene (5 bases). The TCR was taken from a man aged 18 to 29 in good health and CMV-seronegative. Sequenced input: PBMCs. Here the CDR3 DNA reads TGTGCCAGTAGCCCACAGGCGACTCACGGAAAACTGTTTTTT. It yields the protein CASSPQATHGKLFF.